This T cell receptor beta chain was retrieved from a study of blood T cell repertoires in COVID-19. Sequencing was performed with immunoSEQ multiplex PCR; in TCRdb, only in-frame clones are kept and a portion is missing. The repertoire holds about 120,000 clones, 80% to 90% seen once, with roughly 7.9% in the top ten. The germline V gene encodes CDR1 SGHTA and CDR2 FQGTGA. V lost 4 bases and J lost 4, with 28 bases in between. The CDR3 spans 20 residues. The sample comprised peripheral blood. The clonotype was recovered from a man between 65 and 85 years old who had recovered from COVID-19. The chain joins TRBV7-3 to TRBJ2-2; D possibly corresponds to TRBD1 (7 bases). The CDR3 loop is CASSYLAMDRREGSTGELFF. The CDR3 region has the DNA TGTGCCAGCAGCTACTTAGCTATGGACAGGAGGGAAGGGAGCACCGGGGAGCTGTTTTTT. Full variable domain (outside the CDR3, taken from reference TRBV7-3 and TRBJ2-2): GAGVSQTPSNKVTEKGKYVELRCDPISGHTALYWYRQSLGQGPEFLIYFQGTGAADDSGLPNDRFFAVRPEGSVSTLKIQRTERGDSAVYLCASSYLAMDRREGSTGELFFGEGSRLTVL.